This TCR beta chain was found in a study of T cells in Graves' hyperthyroidism and ophthalmopathy. Findings of the study overall: A median 6.5 months before onset, the model predicted ophthalmopathy.

Ten or more counts support this clonotype. Its antigen is unknown. Orbital computed tomography and thyroid ultrasound, together with serum TRAb and thyroxine and clinical symptoms, were used for diagnoses. With 6 bases removed from V and 7 bases from J, the gap between germline ends came to 24 bases. In germline, CDR1 is SNHLY, CDR2 FYNNEI. The length of the CDR3 is 17 residues. The CDR3 regions of TCR beta were amplified from RNA transcripts. RT-PCR in the first round (using the HTBI primer set) targeted the TCR CDR3. TCRdb re-analysed the multiplex PCR reads in MiXCR, keeping a single row per CDR3 protein. The sample lists roughly 740,000 distinct CDR3 sequences, 16% occurring once.

The rearrangement uses TRBV2 and TRBJ2-2, with D unresolved. Material for sequencing was blood. The receptor was derived from a man between 18 and 35 years old with Graves' hyperthyroidism. The CDR3 protein is CASRRRWGRQDGGELFF. The CDR3 nucleotides read TGTGCCAGCAGGAGACGCTGGGGAAGGCAGGACGGCGGGGAGCTGTTTTTT.